Presented here are 19 T cell receptor beta chains from one specimen sequenced in a study of cytomegalovirus exposure and HLA in healthy donors. Researchers ran the PCR with 60 Vbeta and 13 Jbeta primers. Here immunoSEQ multiplex PCR was the method, and the copy in TCRdb shows in-frame clones only, minus some. Among around 200,000 clones, around 80% were seen once, and the ten largest hold approximately 2.1%. The sample comprised PBMCs. These receptors were taken from a woman in her thirties in good health and CMV-seropositive.

In this sample, this clone turned up once. The V gene is TRBV10-3, the J gene TRBJ1-2, with 7 bases aligning to TRBD1. The CDR3 has 13 amino acids. J lost 5 bases, V lost 0 bases, and 0 bases had no gene match. Germline CDR1 is ENHRY and CDR2 is SYGVKD. CDR3 sequence reads: CAISESTGYGYTF. The CDR3 DNA is TGTGCCATCAGTGAGTCGACAGGGTATGGCTACACCTTC.

This clone occurred a few times. The chain is built from TRBV7-2 and TRBJ2-2; no definite D call. V shed 5 bases and J shed 2 bases, with 18 bases lying between them. Germline CDR1 and CDR2: SGHTA and FQGNSA. The CDR3 length is 17 residues. The CDR3 DNA follows: TGTGCCAGCAGCCCCCAAGCATCCGCGGTTAACACCGGGGAGCTGTTTTTT. Its translation: CASSPQASAVNTGELFF.

The chain is built from TRBV27 and TRBJ2-7, with TRBD1 matching 8 bases. The ends lost 6 bases at V and 3 bases at J; junction bases unmatched: 10. The CDR3 has 15 amino acids. Germline V gene sequence: CDR1 MNHEY, CDR2 SMNVEV (reference sequence). The CDR3 DNA reads TGTGCCAGCAGCTTTTCGACAGGGGCTTTCTACGAGCAGTACTTC. Residues: CASSFSTGAFYEQYF.

This chain connects TRBV29-1 to TRBJ1-2, with TRBD1 matching 8 bases. V shed 7 bases, J shed 4 bases, and the junction held 8 bases outside the gene matches. CDR1 SQVTM and CDR2 ANQGSEA come from the germline V gene. The CDR3 sequence is 13 residues long. The CDR3 loop reads CSASVDRAYGYTF. DNA of the CDR3: TGCAGCGCTTCCGTGGACAGGGCCTATGGCTACACCTTC.

The chain couples TRBV10-1 to TRBJ2-1, with D possibly being TRBD1 (5 bases). Germline CDR1 is WNHNN and CDR2 is SYGVQD (reference sequence). There are 15 residues in the CDR3. Trimming took off 3 bases at V and 7 bases at J, with 16 bases between the two ends. CDR3 residues: CASSERGYVWNEQFF. The CDR3 DNA follows: TGCGCCAGCAGTGAAAGGGGATATGTTTGGAATGAGCAGTTCTTC.

V usage is TRBV6-1 and J usage is TRBJ2-7, with TRBD2 as a possible D gene (7 bases). The CDR3 consists of 17 residues. Looked up from germline, CDR1 is MNHNS and CDR2 is SASEGT. Trimming took off 2 bases at V and 0 bases at J, with 17 bases between the two ends. The chain's CDR3 is CASSEFPAGASSYEQYF. CDR3 bases: TGTGCCAGCAGTGAATTTCCGGCGGGGGCGAGCTCCTACGAGCAGTACTTC.

The rearrangement uses TRBV10-3 and TRBJ2-5; 14 bases map to TRBD2. The V segment lost 3 bases and the J segment 4 bases; nucleotides outside the gene matches: 7. The CDR3 covers 17 residues. The germline gives CDR1 ENHRY, CDR2 SYGVKD. CDR3 residues: CAISDGLAGGPGETQYF. The CDR3 DNA sequence: TGTGCCATCAGTGATGGACTAGCGGGGGGCCCGGGAGAGACCCAGTACTTC.

This clone was counted between two and nine times. The CDR3 DNA sequence: TGTGCCAGCAGCTCATGGGGGACAGTTGGGGCCAACGTCCTGACTTTC. Translated: CASSSWGTVGANVLTF. The chain is built from TRBV5-6 and TRBJ2-6; 7 bases are a match to TRBD1. Germline CDR1 reads SGHDT; CDR2 reads YYEEEE. The CDR3 covers 16 residues. Losses at the gene ends were 3 bases for V and 3 bases for J; bases not matched to a gene: 6.

This clone was counted only a few times. The V gene is TRBV18, the J gene TRBJ1-1; TRBD1 might be the D (5 bases). CDR3 length equals 14 residues. Germline V lookup: CDR1 KGHSH, CDR2 LQKENI. The ends were cut back, 3 bases at V and 3 bases at J, with 11 bases in the middle. The CDR3 DNA follows: TGTGCCAGCTCACCGGTAACGGGGGACACTGAAGCTTTCTTT. This translates into CASSPVTGDTEAFF.

The table lists this clone with a count of one. The J gene is TRBJ1-4, the V gene TRBV28; D might be TRBD1 (6 bases). Germline V lookup: CDR1 MDHEN, CDR2 SYDVKM. This CDR3 has 15 residues. Trimming removed 1 base at V and 8 bases at J, with 14 bases between. The DNA for the CDR3 is TGTGCCAGCAGTTTATCTTCAGGGGTTGGGGAAAAACTGTTTTTT. Encoded protein: CASSLSSGVGEKLFF.

A single count supports this clone. The J gene is TRBJ2-1, the V gene TRBV5-1; possibly TRBD2 for D (6 bases). The CDR3 runs to 13 residues. Germline CDR1 is SGHRS and CDR2 is YFSETQ. V shed 4 bases and J shed 9 bases, with 14 bases lying between them. The CDR3: CASSNPTSLEQFF. For the CDR3, the DNA is TGCGCCAGCAGCAATCCGACTAGTCTTGAGCAGTTCTTC.

This clone was seen a few times. V usage is TRBV29-1 and J usage is TRBJ1-3; D gene unclear. Germline-derived CDR1 and CDR2 are SQVTM and ANQGSEA. Trimming shortened V by 4 bases and J by 0 bases, and 13 bases separated the two germline ends. This CDR3 is built from 15 residues. The chain's CDR3 is CSVVSPENSGNTIYF. As DNA, the CDR3 is TGCAGCGTTGTATCTCCGGAGAACTCTGGAAACACCATATATTTT.

The rearrangement links TRBV5-1 to TRBJ2-4, with D maybe TRBD1 (6 bases). The V and J ends lost 0 bases and 7 bases respectively, with 8 bases between them. The CDR3 runs 13 residues. In germline, CDR1 is SGHRS, CDR2 YFSETQ. The DNA for the CDR3 is TGCGCCAGCAGCTTGGAGCAGGGGAACATTCAGTACTTC. Encoded protein: CASSLEQGNIQYF.

The CDR3 reads CASSPRSLAGYEQFF. The CDR3 region has the DNA TGTGCCAGCAGCCCTAGATCCCTAGCGGGATATGAGCAGTTCTTC. The rearrangement joins TRBV11-2 to TRBJ2-1; TRBD2 aligns across 9 bases. The J segment lost 8 bases and the V segment lost 5 bases, leaving 10 bases of the junction unmatched. The germline V gene has CDR1 SGHAT and CDR2 FQNNGV. The CDR3 is made up of 15 amino acids.

The chain joins TRBV19 to TRBJ2-3; 7 nucleotides align to TRBD1. The CDR3 totals 15 residues. The germline gives CDR1 LNHDA, CDR2 SQIVND (reference sequence). Trimming removed 2 bases from V and 5 bases from J; junction bases left unmatched: 7. The CDR3 reads CASSIPGTAIDTQYF. Here the CDR3 DNA reads TGTGCCAGTAGTATACCCGGGACAGCTATAGATACGCAGTATTTT.

This sequence joins TRBV27 and TRBJ1-2; TRBD1 matches 10 bases. CDR1 MNHEY and CDR2 SMNVEV come from the germline V gene (reference sequence). The J segment lost 1 base and the V segment lost 8 bases, leaving 10 bases of the junction unmatched. CDR3 size: 16 residues. For the CDR3, the DNA is TGTGCCAGCGTCCGGGACAGGGGTAGAGATAACTATGGCTACACCTTC. Translated: CASVRDRGRDNYGYTF.

The chain recombines TRBV2 with TRBJ1-2; D is undetermined. The CDR3 is made up of 14 amino acids. Trimming cost V 0 bases and J 4 bases, with 9 bases left between them. CDR1 is SNHLY and CDR2 is FYNNEI in the germline V gene. The CDR3 nucleotides are TGTGCCAGCAGTGAAGCGAGCGGACTCTATGGCTACACCTTC. It encodes CASSEASGLYGYTF.

The chain uses TRBV7-9 and TRBJ1-2; 9 nucleotides agree with TRBD1. The V gene's germline CDR1 is SEHNR and CDR2 FQNEAQ (reference sequence). The CDR3 runs 13 residues. Losses at the gene ends were 6 bases for V and 13 bases for J; bases not matched to a gene: 12. Here the CDR3 reads CASSLGQGAAVTF. The CDR3, as DNA: TGTGCCAGCAGTTTGGGACAGGGAGCTGCGGTCACCTTC. The full variable domain, rest sourced from reference TRBV7-9 and TRBJ1-2, is DTGVSQNPRHKITKRGQNVTFRCDPISEHNRLYWYRQTLGQGPEFLTYFQNEAQLEKSRLLSDRFSAERPKGSFSTLEIQRTEQGDSAMYLCASSLGQGAAVTFGSGTRLTVV.

This chain links TRBV18 with TRBJ1-1; D gene uncertain. The CDR3 runs 13 residues. V was pared by 6 bases and J by 0 bases, with 8 bases between. Germline V gene data show CDR1 as KGHSH and CDR2 as LQKENI. The CDR3 coding sequence is TGTGCCAGCTCCGAGGCCATGAACACTGAAGCTTTCTTT. It encodes CASSEAMNTEAFF.